This entry lists 11 T cell receptor beta chains sequenced from one sample in a study of blood T cell repertoires in COVID-19. The protocol was immunoSEQ multiplex PCR, while the TCRdb copy is restricted to in-frame clones and leaves out a portion. The sample consists of about 68,000 clones, 86% of them appearing once. The sample was peripheral blood. The receptors come from a man aged 30 to 39 with acute or convalescent COVID-19.

This clone was recorded a few times. The rearrangement links TRBV3-1 (or the pseudogene TRBV3-2) to TRBJ2-5; 9 nucleotides line up with TRBD2. This CDR3 spans 16 amino acids. J gave up 4 bases and V 4 bases, and 10 bases lay outside the gene matches. Germline-derived CDR1 and CDR2 are LGHDT and YNNKEL (reference sequence). For the CDR3, the DNA is TGTGCCAGCAGCCCTTCCGCGGGGGGGTGGCGAGAGACCCAGTACTTC. It yields the protein CASSPSAGGWRETQYF.

V and J are TRBV5-1 and TRBJ1-1; D gene ambiguous. The CDR3 is 15 amino acids. Trimming removed 3 bases from V and 11 bases from J, with 23 bases in between. From germline, CDR1 is SGHRS and CDR2 YFSETQ. DNA of the CDR3: TGCGCCAGCAGCTCCCCGTCGAGTCCGACGGGAGGGGCTTTCTTT. The encoded protein is CASSSPSSPTGGAFF.

The chain combines TRBV28 with TRBJ1-3; 8 nucleotides agree with TRBD1. The V segment lost 5 bases and the J segment 6 bases; nucleotides outside the gene matches: 6. This CDR3 has 14 residues. The germline V gene encodes CDR1 MDHEN and CDR2 SYDVKM. The CDR3 sequence: CASSPPDRVNTIYF. As DNA, the CDR3 is TGTGCCAGCAGTCCCCCGGACAGGGTAAACACCATATATTTT.

This clone has a single count. Relative to the germline gene, one junction end is altered; a read error may explain this. V gene TRBV15 combines with J gene TRBJ2-1; 12 bases are shared with TRBD2. The CDR3 is made up of 17 amino acids. Per the germline V gene, CDR1 is LNHNV and CDR2 is YYDKDF (reference sequence). This CDR3 is CATSRDRLAGGFDDQFF. CDR3 DNA sequence: TGTGCCACCAGCAGAGATCGGCTAGCGGGAGGGTTTGATGATCAGTTCTTC.

V usage is TRBV27 and J usage is TRBJ2-3, with D maybe TRBD1 (7 bases). The CDR3 loop spans 21 amino acids. V shed 5 bases and J shed 1 base, with 31 bases lying between them. Germline V gene lookup returns CDR1 MNHEY and CDR2 SMNVEV (reference sequence). CDR3 sequence (DNA): TGTGCCAGCAGTATGGAGGGTTTTCAGGGGGGCTGGGAGAGCGGCACAGATACGCAGTATTTT. It yields the protein CASSMEGFQGGWESGTDTQYF.

CDR3 coding DNA: TGTGCCAGCACCGTAATGGGAGCGGGAGGCCGGGCCTACGAGCAGTACTTC. This gives the protein CASTVMGAGGRAYEQYF. The J gene is TRBJ2-7, the V gene TRBV7-8; 9 nucleotides match TRBD2. The CDR3 sequence is 17 residues long. Germline V gene sequence: CDR1 SGHVS, CDR2 FQNEAQ. V was pared by 7 bases and J by 2 bases, with 15 bases of the junction left unmatched. The variable domain in full, completed from reference TRBV7-8 and TRBJ2-7, reads GAGVSQSPRYKVAKRGQDVALRCDPISGHVSLFWYQQALGQGPEFLTYFQNEAQLDKSGLPSDRFFAERPEGSVSTLKIQRTQQEDSAVYLCASTVMGAGGRAYEQYFGPGTRLTVT.

This sequence joins TRBV7-2 and TRBJ1-4; D possibly corresponds to TRBD1 (6 bases). The germline V gene has CDR1 SGHTA and CDR2 FQGNSA. This CDR3 spans 14 amino acids. The V end was cut by 4 bases, the J end by 8 bases, with 14 bases between. This CDR3 is CASSWQGQVEKLFF. As DNA, the CDR3 is TGTGCCAGCAGCTGGCAGGGGCAGGTGGAAAAACTGTTTTTT.

The chain has TRBV19 and TRBJ2-7; 8 bases agree with TRBD2. CDR3 length: 16 amino acids. The germline V gene encodes CDR1 LNHDA and CDR2 SQIVND (reference sequence). The V gene end was trimmed by 3 bases and the J gene end by 6 bases; junction bases not matched to a gene: 13. CDR3 sequence: CASSIFPGSAGGEQYF. CDR3 DNA: TGTGCCAGTAGTATCTTTCCAGGATCGGCGGGGGGCGAGCAGTACTTC.

V gene TRBV7-9 combines with J gene TRBJ2-1; 10 positions agree with TRBD2. Per the germline V gene, CDR1 is SEHNR and CDR2 is FQNEAQ (reference sequence). V lost 4 bases, J lost 9 bases, and 12 bases stayed unmatched. CDR3 length: 16 residues. Written as DNA, the CDR3 is TGTGCCAGCAGCTACCGGACTAGCGGAAGTCGTGGTGAGCAGTTCTTC. Translating it yields CASSYRTSGSRGEQFF.

This clone came up once. In DNA, the CDR3 is TGTGCCAGCAGTTTCAGGTCCTCCTACGAGCAGTACTTC. This gives the protein CASSFRSSYEQYF. The V call is TRBV6-5, the J call TRBJ2-7; the D is unclear. The CDR3 contains 13 residues. The germline gives CDR1 MNHEY, CDR2 SVGAGI. V was cut by 4 bases and J by 0 bases, with 7 bases left in between.

The chain combines TRBV9 with TRBJ2-3, with D tentatively TRBD1 (6 bases). The CDR3 runs 16 residues. Germline V gene sequence: CDR1 SGDLS, CDR2 YYNGEE. V dropped 4 bases and J dropped 0 bases, with 15 bases sitting between them. CDR3 in DNA: TGTGCCAGCAGCCGTACAGGGTCGCTTAGCACAGATACGCAGTATTTT. Residues: CASSRTGSLSTDTQYF.